This T cell receptor (beta chain) was obtained from a study of tumor-infiltrating lymphocytes in primary liver carcinoma. Study-wide context: Samples returned roughly 3.65 to 7.13 million productive TCRbeta reads, a yield that was similar across tissue types.

Making TCR beta cDNA involved around 500 ng total RNA and a constant-region primer. What produced the TCR beta libraries was three nested multiplex PCR rounds using slightly modified ARM-PCR. TRBV1-TRBV30 forward primers paired with a C-beta reverse primer drove the first two PCR rounds, around 10 cycles each. Each CDR3 protein is one row after TCRdb ran MiXCR on the multiplex PCR reads. The data hold 90,000 to 150,000 distinct CDR3 sequences, with around 65% observed a single time. For each extraction, RNA and DNA were obtained together from around 18-30 mg of unsorted bulk tissue. Germline V gives CDR1 SNHLY, CDR2 FYNNEI. The CDR3 totals 15 residues. V shed 3 bases and J 6 bases; nucleotides not matched to a gene: 10. The study's findings and limits: Tumor region pairs overlapped more than did tumor-adjacent and tumor-blood pairs.

This clonotype qualifies as medium-sized. Antigen: not known. The source is a woman aged 55 to 70 with primary liver carcinoma and hepatitis B virus infection. This sequence joins TRBV2 and TRBJ2-7; 8 nucleotides agree with TRBD2. Sequencing used tumor-adjacent normal liver tissue. The CDR3 DNA is TGTGCCAGCAGTGAGGCGGGACTAGAATCGAGCGAGCAGTACTTC. Translating gives CASSEAGLESSEQYF.